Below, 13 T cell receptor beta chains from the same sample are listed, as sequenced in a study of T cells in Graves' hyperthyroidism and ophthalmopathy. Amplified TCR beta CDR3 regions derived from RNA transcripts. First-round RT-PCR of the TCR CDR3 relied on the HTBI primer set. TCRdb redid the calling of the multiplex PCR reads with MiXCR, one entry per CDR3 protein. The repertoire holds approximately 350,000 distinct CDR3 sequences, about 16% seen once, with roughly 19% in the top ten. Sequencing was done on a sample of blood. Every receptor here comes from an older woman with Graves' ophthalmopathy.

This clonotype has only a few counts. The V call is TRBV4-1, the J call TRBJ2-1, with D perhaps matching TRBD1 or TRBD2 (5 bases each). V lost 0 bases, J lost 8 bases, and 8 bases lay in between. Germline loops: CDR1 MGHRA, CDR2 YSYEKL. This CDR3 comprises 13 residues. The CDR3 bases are TGCGCCAGCAGCCAAGAGGGGCGGGATGAGCAGTTCTTC. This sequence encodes CASSQEGRDEQFF.

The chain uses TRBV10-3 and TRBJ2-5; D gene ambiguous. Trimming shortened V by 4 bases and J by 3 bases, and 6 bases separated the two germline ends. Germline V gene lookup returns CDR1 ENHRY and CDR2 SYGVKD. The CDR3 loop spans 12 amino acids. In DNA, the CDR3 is TGTGCCATCAGTGTACGGGAAGAGACCCAGTACTTC. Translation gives CAISVREETQYF.

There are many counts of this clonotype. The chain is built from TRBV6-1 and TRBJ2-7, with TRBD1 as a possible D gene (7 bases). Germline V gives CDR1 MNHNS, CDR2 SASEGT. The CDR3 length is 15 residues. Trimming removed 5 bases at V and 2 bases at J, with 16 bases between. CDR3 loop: CASSYPQGGTYEQYF. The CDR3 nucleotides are TGTGCCAGCAGTTACCCCCAGGGGGGAACCTACGAGCAGTACTTC.

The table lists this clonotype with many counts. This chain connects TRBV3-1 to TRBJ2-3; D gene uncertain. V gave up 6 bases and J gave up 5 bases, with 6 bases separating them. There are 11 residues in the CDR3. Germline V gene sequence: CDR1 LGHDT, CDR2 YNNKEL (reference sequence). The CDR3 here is CASRSQDTQYF. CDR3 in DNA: TGTGCCAGCAGGAGTCAAGATACGCAGTATTTT.

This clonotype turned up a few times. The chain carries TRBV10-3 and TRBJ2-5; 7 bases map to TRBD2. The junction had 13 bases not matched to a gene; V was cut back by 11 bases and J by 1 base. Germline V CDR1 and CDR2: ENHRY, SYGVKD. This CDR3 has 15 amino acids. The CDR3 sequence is CASGSASGVQETQYF. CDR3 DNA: TGTGCCTCGGGTTCGGCTAGCGGAGTCCAAGAGACCCAGTACTTC.

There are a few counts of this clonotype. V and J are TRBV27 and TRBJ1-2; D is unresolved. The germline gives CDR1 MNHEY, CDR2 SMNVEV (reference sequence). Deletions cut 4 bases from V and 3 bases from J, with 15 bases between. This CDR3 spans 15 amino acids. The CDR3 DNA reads TGTGCCAGCAGTTCCACCGGGCGCAGTCACTATGGCTACACCTTC. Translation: CASSSTGRSHYGYTF.

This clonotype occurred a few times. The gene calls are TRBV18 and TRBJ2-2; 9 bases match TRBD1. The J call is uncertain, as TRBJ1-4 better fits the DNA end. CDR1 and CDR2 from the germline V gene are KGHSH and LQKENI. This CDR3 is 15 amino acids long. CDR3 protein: CASSLTGGLEEKLFF. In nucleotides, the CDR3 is TGTGCCAGCTCCCTAACAGGGGGCTTAGAAGAAAAACTGTTTTTT.

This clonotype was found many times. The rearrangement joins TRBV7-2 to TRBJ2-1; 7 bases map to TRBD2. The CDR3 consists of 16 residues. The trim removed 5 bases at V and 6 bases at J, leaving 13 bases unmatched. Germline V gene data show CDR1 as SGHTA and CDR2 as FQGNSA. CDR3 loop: CASSLLGAGPINEQFF. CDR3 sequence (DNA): TGTGCCAGCAGCCTCTTAGGAGCGGGACCTATCAATGAGCAGTTCTTC.

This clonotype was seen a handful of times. CDR3 protein: CATSDFRGTSTGELFF. CDR3 nucleotides: TGTGCCACCAGTGATTTTCGGGGGACTAGCACCGGGGAGCTGTTTTTT. The chain joins TRBV24-1 to TRBJ2-2; TRBD2 aligns across 8 bases. V lost 1 base and J lost 4; bases outside the gene matches: 4. Germline CDR1 and CDR2: KGHDR and SFDVKD. CDR3 length: 16 amino acids.

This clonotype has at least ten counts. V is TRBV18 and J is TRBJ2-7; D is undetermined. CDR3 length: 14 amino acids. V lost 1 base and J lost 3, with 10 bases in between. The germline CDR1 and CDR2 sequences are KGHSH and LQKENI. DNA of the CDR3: TGTGCCAGCTCACCACAGAGAAACTACTACGAGCAGTACTTC. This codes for CASSPQRNYYEQYF.

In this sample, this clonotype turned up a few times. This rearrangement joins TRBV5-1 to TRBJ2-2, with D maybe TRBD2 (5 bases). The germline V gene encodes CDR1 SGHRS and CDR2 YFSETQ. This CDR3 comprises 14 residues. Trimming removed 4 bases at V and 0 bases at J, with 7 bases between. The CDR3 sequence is CASSETTNTGELFF. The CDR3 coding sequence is TGCGCCAGCAGCGAGACTACGAACACCGGGGAGCTGTTTTTT.

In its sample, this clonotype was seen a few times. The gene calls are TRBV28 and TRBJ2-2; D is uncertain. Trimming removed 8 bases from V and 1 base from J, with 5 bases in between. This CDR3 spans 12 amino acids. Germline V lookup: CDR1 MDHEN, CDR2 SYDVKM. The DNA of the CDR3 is TGTGCCAGCGAAGAGAACACCGGGGAGCTGTTTTTT. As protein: CASEENTGELFF.

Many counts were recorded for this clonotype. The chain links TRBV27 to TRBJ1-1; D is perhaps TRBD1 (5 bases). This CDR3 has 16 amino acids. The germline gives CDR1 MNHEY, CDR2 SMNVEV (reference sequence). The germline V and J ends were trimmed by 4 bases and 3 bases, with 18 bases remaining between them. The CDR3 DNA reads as TGTGCCAGCAGTTCTACCTTGACCTGGGGGGACACTGAAGCTTTCTTT. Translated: CASSSTLTWGDTEAFF.